This T cell receptor beta chain appears in the sequencing data of a study of blood T cell repertoires in COVID-19. About the study: Acute-phase and convalescent COVID-19 samples originated in the United States, Italy and Spain. From T cells, B-cell-depleted T cells, or PBMCs came the material, which was cDNA or gDNA.

The CDR3 spans 14 residues. In germline, CDR1 is SQVTM, CDR2 ANQGSEA. V gave up 6 bases and J gave up 2 bases, with 13 bases separating them. Per the study methods: Estimation of nucleated cell counts relied on the amplification of reference gene primers. Profiling relied on immunoSEQ multiplex PCR, and the TCRdb table lists in-frame clones only, not all of them. V, J and clone size are those of that table, while D and trimming were read from the DNA. The table has some 50,000 clones, less than 95% seen once; the top ten hold 6% to 6.5%. The genes are TRBV29-1 and TRBJ2-2; no reliable D call. The sequence was obtained from a man aged 65 to 79 with active COVID-19. Material: peripheral blood. CDR3 nucleotide sequence: TGCAGCGTCGACACAGATACTAACACCGGGGAGCTGTTTTTT. The encoded protein is CSVDTDTNTGELFF.